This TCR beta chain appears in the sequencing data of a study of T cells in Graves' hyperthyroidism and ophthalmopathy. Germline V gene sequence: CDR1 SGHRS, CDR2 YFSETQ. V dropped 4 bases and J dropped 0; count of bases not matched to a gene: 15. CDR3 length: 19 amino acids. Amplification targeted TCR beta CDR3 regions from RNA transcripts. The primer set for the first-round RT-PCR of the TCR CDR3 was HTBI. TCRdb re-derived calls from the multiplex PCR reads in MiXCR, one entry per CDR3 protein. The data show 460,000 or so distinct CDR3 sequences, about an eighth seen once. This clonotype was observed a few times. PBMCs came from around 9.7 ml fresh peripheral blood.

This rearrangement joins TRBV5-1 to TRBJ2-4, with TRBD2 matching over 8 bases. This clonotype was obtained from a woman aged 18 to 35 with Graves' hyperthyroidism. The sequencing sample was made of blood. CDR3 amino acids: CASSPGGGAARSAKNIQYF. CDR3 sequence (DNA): TGCGCCAGCAGCCCCGGGGGGGGAGCGGCACGATCAGCCAAAAACATTCAGTACTTC.